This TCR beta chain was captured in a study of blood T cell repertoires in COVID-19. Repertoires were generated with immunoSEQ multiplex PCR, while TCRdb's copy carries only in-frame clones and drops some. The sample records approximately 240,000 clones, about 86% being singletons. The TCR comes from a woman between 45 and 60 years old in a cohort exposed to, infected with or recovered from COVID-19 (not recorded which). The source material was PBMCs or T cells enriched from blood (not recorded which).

The DNA of the CDR3 is TGTGCCAGCAGCTTAAGCGGGGGGCCTCCGGAATACGAGCAGTACTTC. Translation: CASSLSGGPPEYEQYF. The chain uses TRBV5-4 and TRBJ2-7; 9 bases are a match to TRBD2. The CDR3 totals 16 residues. Per the germline V gene, CDR1 is SGHNT and CDR2 is YYREEE (reference sequence). Unmatched junction bases numbered 10, after V lost 2 bases and J lost 4 bases.